This T cell receptor beta chain originates from a study of regulatory T cells in long-lasting Graves disease. V was trimmed by 1 base and J by 0 bases, leaving 13 bases between them. The CDR3 runs 15 residues. Germline CDR1 reads DFQATT; CDR2 reads SNEGSKA (reference sequence). The authors built TCR beta libraries using iRepertoire HTBI primers and Arm-PCR of CDR3 regions. TCRdb analysed the multiplex PCR reads with MiXCR anew, one entry per CDR3 protein. Here the sample spans about 460,000 distinct CDR3 sequences, less than 25% being singletons. Time point here: persistent/refractory GD, antithyroid drugs over 5 years with positive TRAb. Generation of the TCR library employed RNA extracted from PBMCs. This clonotype was seen many times.

This TCR derives from a female donor with Graves disease. The sample consisted of peripheral blood mononuclear cells (PBMCs), taken when the disease was refractory, from a patient treated with antithyroid drugs. The chain couples TRBV20-1 to TRBJ2-7, with D perhaps being TRBD1 or TRBD2 (5 bases each). The chain's CDR3 is CSARVALGTSYEQYF. In nucleotides, the CDR3 is TGCAGTGCTAGAGTTGCCCTGGGGACCTCCTACGAGCAGTACTTC.